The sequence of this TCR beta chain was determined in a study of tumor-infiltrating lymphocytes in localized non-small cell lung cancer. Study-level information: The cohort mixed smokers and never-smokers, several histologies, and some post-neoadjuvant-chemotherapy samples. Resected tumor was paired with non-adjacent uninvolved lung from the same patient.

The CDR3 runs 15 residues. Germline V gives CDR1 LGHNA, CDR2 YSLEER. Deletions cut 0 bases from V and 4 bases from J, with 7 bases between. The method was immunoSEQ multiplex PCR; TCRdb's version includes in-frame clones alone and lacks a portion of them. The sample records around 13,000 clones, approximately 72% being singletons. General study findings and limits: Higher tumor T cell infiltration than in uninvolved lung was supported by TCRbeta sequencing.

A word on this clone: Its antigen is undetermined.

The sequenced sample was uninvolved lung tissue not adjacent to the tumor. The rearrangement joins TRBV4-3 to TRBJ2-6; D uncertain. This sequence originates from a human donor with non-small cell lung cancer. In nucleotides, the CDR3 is TGCGCCAGCAGCCAAGACTCTCAGGGGGCCAACGTCCTGACTTTC. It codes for CASSQDSQGANVLTF.